Detailed here is one T cell receptor (beta chain). Per the authors' pipeline: For nucleated cells, counts were estimated from reference gene primer amplification. The table came from immunoSEQ multiplex PCR; TCRdb's copy has only in-frame clones and leaves some out. V and J calls and clone size are copied from that table; D and trimming were computed from the DNA. This sample has roughly 310,000 clones, with around 87% found just once. The sample comes from a study of blood T cell repertoires in COVID-19. Study context: The samples span acute and convalescent COVID-19 from the United States, Italy and Spain. Sources were T cells, B-cell-depleted T cells, or PBMCs; the material itself was cDNA or gDNA.

From germline, CDR1 is MDHEN and CDR2 SYDVKM. CDR3 length equals 17 residues. With V trimmed by 4 bases and J by 2 bases, 13 bases remained unmatched. The J gene is TRBJ2-5, the V gene TRBV28; 7 bases are a match to TRBD2. The sample was peripheral blood. The receptor was derived from a woman aged 45-59 years with active or convalescent COVID-19. The CDR3 here is CASSSPRDLAVQETQYF. CDR3 nucleotides: TGTGCCAGCAGTTCCCCTCGTGATCTAGCGGTTCAAGAGACCCAGTACTTC. Based on the CDR3 plus reference TRBV28 and TRBJ2-5, the full variable domain is DVKVTQSSRYLVKRTGEKVFLECVQDMDHENMFWYRQDPGLGLRLIYFSYDVKMKEKGDIPEGYSVSREKKERFSLILESASTNQTSMYLCASSSPRDLAVQETQYFGPGTRLLVL.